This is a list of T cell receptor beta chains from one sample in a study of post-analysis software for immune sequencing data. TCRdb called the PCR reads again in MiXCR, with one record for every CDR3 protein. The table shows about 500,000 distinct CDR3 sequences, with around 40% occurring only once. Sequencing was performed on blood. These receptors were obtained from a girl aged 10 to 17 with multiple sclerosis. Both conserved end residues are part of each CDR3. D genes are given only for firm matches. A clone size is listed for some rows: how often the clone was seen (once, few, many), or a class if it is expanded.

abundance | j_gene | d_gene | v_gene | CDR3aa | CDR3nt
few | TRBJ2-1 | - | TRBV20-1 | CSARSGPNNEQFF | TGCAGTGCTAGGTCGGGGCCAAACAATGAGCAGTTCTTC
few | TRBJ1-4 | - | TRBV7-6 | CASSLGLREKLFF | TGTGCCAGCAGCTTAGGTCTTAGAGAAAAACTGTTTTTT
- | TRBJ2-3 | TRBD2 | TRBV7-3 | CASSPWGLSSTDTQYF | TGTGCCAGCAGCCCGTGGGGACTATCCAGCACAGATACGCAGTATTTT
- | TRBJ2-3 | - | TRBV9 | CASSVGSSRTDTQYF | TGTGCCAGCAGCGTAGGTTCTAGTCGTACAGATACGCAGTATTTT
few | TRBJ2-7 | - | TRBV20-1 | CSARPLDGNTSYEQYF | TGCAGCGCTAGACCTCTTGACGGGAATACGTCCTACGAGCAGTACTTC
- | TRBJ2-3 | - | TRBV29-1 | CSVGGDADTQYF | TGCAGCGTTGGAGGTGACGCAGATACGCAGTATTTT
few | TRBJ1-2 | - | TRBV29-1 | CSATAEGYTF | TGCAGCGCGACAGCAGAGGGCTACACCTTC
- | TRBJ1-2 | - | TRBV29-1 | CSVDKGARGYTF | TGCAGCGTTGATAAAGGGGCGCGTGGCTACACCTTC
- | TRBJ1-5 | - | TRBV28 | CASSLGFPDGTYSNRPQHF | TGTGCCAGCAGCCTGGGATTCCCGGACGGAACCTATAGCAATCGGCCCCAGCATTTT
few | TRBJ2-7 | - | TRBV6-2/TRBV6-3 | CASSYGGADPYEQYF | TGTGCCAGCAGTTACGGGGGAGCGGACCCCTACGAGCAGTACTTC
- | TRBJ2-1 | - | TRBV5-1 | CASSSEVEQFF | TGCGCCAGCAGCTCAGAAGTTGAGCAGTTCTTC
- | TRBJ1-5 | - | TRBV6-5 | CASSRDSDQPQHF | TGTGCCAGCAGCCGTGACAGCGATCAGCCCCAGCATTTT
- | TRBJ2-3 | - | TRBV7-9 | CASSLWNVDTQYF | TGTGCCAGCAGTCTCTGGAATGTAGATACGCAGTATTTT
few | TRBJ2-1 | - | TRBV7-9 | CASSARNLKNNEQFF | TGTGCCAGCAGCGCGCGGAATCTGAAAAACAATGAGCAGTTCTTC
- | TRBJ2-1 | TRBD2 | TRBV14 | CASSHPSGSKQEQFF | TGTGCCAGCAGCCATCCTAGCGGGAGTAAACAGGAGCAGTTCTTC
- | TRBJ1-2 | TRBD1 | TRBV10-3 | CAISESGQGGYGYTF | TGTGCCATCAGTGAGTCTGGACAGGGTGGCTATGGCTACACCTTC
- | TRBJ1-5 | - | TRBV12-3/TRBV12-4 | CASSPRDGGYSNQPQHF | TGTGCCAGCAGTCCTCGGGACGGAGGTTATAGCAATCAGCCCCAGCATTTT
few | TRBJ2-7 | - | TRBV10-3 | CAISTGHSYEQYF | TGTGCCATCAGTACGGGACACTCCTACGAGCAGTACTTC
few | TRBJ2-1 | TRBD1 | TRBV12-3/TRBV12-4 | CASRLNHRGLLGYNEQFF | TGTGCCAGCAGACTGAACCACAGGGGGCTGTTAGGGTACAATGAGCAGTTCTTC
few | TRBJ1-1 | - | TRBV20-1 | CSARDQNTEAFF | TGCAGTGCACGGGACCAGAACACTGAAGCTTTCTTT
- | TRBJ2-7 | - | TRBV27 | CASSLSRGLSYEQYF | TGTGCCAGCAGTTTATCTCGGGGGCTCTCCTACGAGCAGTACTTC
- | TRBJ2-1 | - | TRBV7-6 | CASSARTRGDERFF | TGTGCCAGCAGCGCCCGGACTCGTGGGGATGAGCGGTTCTTC
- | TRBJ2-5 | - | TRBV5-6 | CASSQILQGYQETQYF | TGTGCCAGCAGCCAAATATTACAGGGTTACCAAGAGACCCAGTACTTC
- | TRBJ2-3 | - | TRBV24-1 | CATSDPGTSGYTDTQYF | TGTGCCACCAGTGATCCCGGGACCAGCGGATACACAGATACGCAGTATTTT
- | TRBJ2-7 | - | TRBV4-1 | CASSQEPGSSSYEQYF | TGCGCCAGCAGCCAAGAACCCGGGTCTAGCTCCTACGAGCAGTACTTC
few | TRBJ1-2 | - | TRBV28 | CASSSPGTRYGYTF | TGTGCCAGCAGCTCCCCGGGGACCCGGTATGGCTACACCTTC
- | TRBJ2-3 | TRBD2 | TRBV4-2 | CASSQRLAEDTRYF | TGTGCCAGCAGCCAAAGACTAGCGGAAGATACGCGGTATTTT
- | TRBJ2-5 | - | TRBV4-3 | CASSQVPPGDHGETQYF | TGCGCCAGCAGCCAAGTCCCCCCGGGAGATCATGGGGAGACCCAGTACTTC
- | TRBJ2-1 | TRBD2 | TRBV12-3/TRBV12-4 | CASRSGTSGVNEQFF | TGTGCCAGCAGATCCGGGACTAGCGGAGTCAATGAGCAGTTCTTC
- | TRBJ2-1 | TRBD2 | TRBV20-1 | CSARDLLAGGGEQFF | TGCAGTGCTAGAGATTTACTAGCGGGAGGGGGTGAGCAGTTCTTC
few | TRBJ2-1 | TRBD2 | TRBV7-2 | CASSPREGSEQFF | TGTGCCAGCAGCCCGAGGGAGGGGTCTGAGCAGTTCTTC
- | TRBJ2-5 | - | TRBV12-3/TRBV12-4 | CASRGGADYNEQYF | TGTGCCAGCAGGGGGGGGGCAGACTACAATGAGCAGTACTTC
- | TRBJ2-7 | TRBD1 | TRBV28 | CASSLRWTGARYEQYF | TGCGCCAGCAGTTTACGTTGGACAGGGGCAAGGTATGAGCAGTACTTC
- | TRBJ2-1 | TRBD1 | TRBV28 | CASSFGDRGRKDSYNEQFF | TGTGCCAGCAGTTTCGGGGACAGGGGGCGCAAGGACTCCTACAATGAGCAGTTCTTC
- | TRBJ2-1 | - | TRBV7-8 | CASSLAAGENEQFF | TGTGCCAGCAGCTTAGCAGCCGGCGAGAATGAGCAGTTCTTC
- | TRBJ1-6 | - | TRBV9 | CASSAGVNSPLHF | TGTGCCAGCAGCGCCGGGGTAAATTCACCCCTCCACTTT
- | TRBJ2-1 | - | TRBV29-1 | CSVASGGRTFSYNEQFF | TGCAGCGTTGCTTCCGGAGGGCGGACTTTCTCCTACAATGAGCAGTTCTTC
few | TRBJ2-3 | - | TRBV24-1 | CATSDSDTDTQYF | TGTGCCACCAGTGATTCGGACACAGATACGCAGTATTTT
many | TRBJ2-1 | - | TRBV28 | CASSLRNEQFF | TGTGCCAGCAGTTTGAGGAATGAGCAGTTCTTC
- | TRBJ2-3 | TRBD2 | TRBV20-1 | CSARDVGSGTTDTQYF | TGCAGTGCTAGAGATGTGGGGAGCGGGACCACAGATACGCAGTATTTT
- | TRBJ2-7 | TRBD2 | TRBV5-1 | CASSRVGDYYEQYF | TGCGCCAGCAGCAGAGTAGGGGACTACTACGAGCAGTACTTC
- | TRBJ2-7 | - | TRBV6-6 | CASWSRKEAYEQYF | TGTGCCTCCTGGAGCCGCAAGGAGGCCTACGAGCAGTACTTC
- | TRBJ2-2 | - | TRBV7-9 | CASSLSQGKTGELFF | TGTGCCAGCAGCTTATCGCAGGGAAAGACCGGGGAGCTGTTTTTT
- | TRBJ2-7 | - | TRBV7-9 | CASSTPAREQYF | TGTGCCAGCAGCACGCCTGCTCGCGAGCAGTACTTC
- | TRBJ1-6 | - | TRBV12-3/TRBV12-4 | CASLGQHNSPRHF | TGTGCCAGTTTGGGTCAGCATAATTCACCCCGCCACTTT
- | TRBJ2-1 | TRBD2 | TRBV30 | CAWSSHTSDEQFF | TGTGCCTGGAGTTCCCATACTAGCGATGAGCAGTTCTTC
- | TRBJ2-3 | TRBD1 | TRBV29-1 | CSVGNRGFTDTQYF | TGCAGCGTTGGAAACAGGGGATTCACAGATACGCAGTATTTT
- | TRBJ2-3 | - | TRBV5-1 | CASSRAGGTDTQYF | TGCGCCAGCAGTCGGGCAGGGGGCACAGATACGCAGTATTTT
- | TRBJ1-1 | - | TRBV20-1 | CSARPSENTEAFF | TGCAGTGCGCGCCCTTCAGAGAACACTGAAGCTTTCTTT
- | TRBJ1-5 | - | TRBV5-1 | CASSASGLSNQPQHF | TGCGCCAGCAGTGCGTCCGGGTTAAGCAATCAGCCCCAGCATTTT